The text below deals with one T cell receptor (beta chain). This receptor's antigen is unknown. No base qualities exist here, and no much larger clone lies one base off it. This entry belongs to a study of cytomegalovirus exposure and HLA in healthy donors (TCRdb year 2017). With regard to the full study: In an earlier analysis of fewer than 750 of the donors, about 270 Gb of sequence data and 90 million to 130 million unique TCR beta sequences from about 190 million T cells were reported. About 320 gigabases of sequencing data and 70 million to 100 million unique TCR sequences were included in an early release covering about 700 HLA-typed donors. Among the roughly 380 genotyped donors, around 81% belonged to the genetic ancestry cluster associated with self-reported Caucasian donors. The study aimed to test whether cataloging public T cell receptors could reveal signatures of past pathogen exposure. The study profiled the T cell repertoires of 500 to 800 subjects by immunosequencing and related them to cytomegalovirus serostatus. A separate validation cohort of 100 to 150 different subjects was used in addition to the 666-subject first cohort. The study combined high-throughput TCR immunosequencing, statistical association of individual TCRs with disease status, and machine learning to predict cytomegalovirus infection status. A later analysis re-analyzed previously published TCR beta repertoires from 600 to 850 donors and added high-resolution HLA genotyping to study TCR occurrence patterns. Rather than drawing on any new phenotypic data, the later analysis identified candidate immune exposures from TCR beta sequences and the way those sequences occurred across donors. To decide whether each TCR beta V gene segment behaved as functional or pseudogenic, an earlier analysis of nearly 600 of the donors relied on high-throughput TCR beta sequencing. Alongside the repertoire data, information on donor age, sex, ethnicity and CMV serostatus was compiled. In a later genetic analysis, genome-wide SNP genotypes for about three fifths of the roughly 670 donors were used, and that subset was treated as a discovery cohort. All discovery cohort repertoires had been generated using a single sequencing platform. Both class I and class II loci were covered by HLA typing, at four-digit resolution. Typing coverage varied by locus: roughly 629-640 donors for A, B, C, DRB1 and DQB1; roughly 520 for DQA1; approximately 570 for DPA1; 400 to 480 for DPB1. Because of strong linkage in the cohort, roughly five DR-DQ haplotypes were treated as single units for association and clustering. Across some 400 genotyped donors of the cohort, an average of about 250,000 unique TCR beta nucleotide sequences per donor were sequenced, and roughly a sixth of those sequences were non-productive. The investigation overall reported the following: A further reported finding was that TCR beta sequences accurately predicted the HLA-A and HLA-B alleles for most subjects in the first cohort. In a later genetic analysis, fewer N-insertions in productive TCRs were reported among donors in an Asian-associated ancestry cluster than the roughly 700-donor mean. At a false discovery rate of 0.05, a later analysis linked about 16,000 TCR beta sequences to specific HLA alleles. Some IMGT-functional V segments, including TRBV6-2 and TRBV6-3, could not be distinguished by the 87-base-pair reads and were therefore excluded. A total of fewer than 200 TCR beta chains were listed by the study as associated with cytomegalovirus. In a later analysis, HLA-associated TCR beta chains were found to be more clonally expanded and to have lower generation probabilities than equally common non-associated chains. The earlier analysis of 587 of the donors excluded seventeen rarely observed V segments, including chromosome 9 orphons, because counts were too low. According to a later analysis, TCR association rates differed among HLA loci, with DRB1 alleles showing the most associated TCRs and HLA-C alleles showing the fewest. When HLA alleles, especially DR and DQ, strongly co-occurred, TCR associations were difficult to assign to individual alleles. A cluster of highly shared sequence variants was judged likely to represent a technical artifact of the sequencing pipeline. A later analysis found that most CMV-associated TCR beta chains appeared HLA-restricted, with HLA associations seemingly driven largely by CMV exposure. Most TCR sequences were observed very rarely across donors, whereas some public TCRs were present in many individuals. Roughly uniform sequencing depth across donors was assumed in presence/absence analyses, although this assumption may not hold. Cytomegalovirus status was reported to be diagnosed by the classifier with high specificity and sensitivity in both the original and validation cohorts. An earlier analysis of some 590 of the donors showed that most TCR beta V segments appeared in productive rearrangements either about 87% or about 30% of the time, which broadly matched IMGT annotations. The only immune exposure information available for the cohort was CMV serostatus. Linkage disequilibrium might explain the correlated functional status among segregating V segments, but an unknown experimental factor could not be ruled out. In vitro tests confirmed that three of the cytomegalovirus-associated TCR beta chains recognize cytomegalovirus antigens. Because some donors lacked HLA typing at each locus, the association tests relied only on the typed subset. Only TCR beta chains were sequenced in this cohort, and the absence of alpha or paired-chain data limited detectable features. An association between a missense DCLRE1C variant and V-gene and J-gene trimming of TCR beta chains was found in a later genetic analysis and replicated in an independent cohort. According to a later analysis, parvovirus B19, influenza, CMV and Epstein-Barr virus appeared linked to several top co-occurrence clusters. It was suggested by the authors that the approach could potentially be generalized to other disease states and immunological phenotypes.

The cohort consisted of some 670 healthy bone marrow donors. All cohort members were sampled while nominally healthy, although unrecorded immune exposures were likely present. The donor tested CMV seropositive and was one of the 289 seropositive cohort members. Every donor gave a peripheral blood sample, and the peripheral blood mononuclear cells from that sample were used for TCR beta sequencing. Genomic DNA was extracted from the blood cell samples with the Qiagen DNeasy Blood Extraction Kit. The library relied on the immunoSEQ multiplex PCR assay. The multiplex PCR relied on a mix of 60 forward primers for TCR Vbeta segments and 13 reverse primers for TCR Jbeta segments. The CDR3 region of rearranged TCR beta genes was amplified from genomic DNA with a multiplex PCR assay. The amplified TCR beta libraries were sequenced on the Illumina HiSeq System as 87-base-pair reads. The paper's data handling went like this. Across the roughly 640 repertoires, a later analysis counted around 80 million unique TCR beta chains, roughly 11 million of which were shared by at least two donors. Raw reads were error-corrected and collapsed into unique sequences with a nearest-neighbor algorithm that merged closely related sequences to remove PCR and sequencing errors. CDR3 sequences were aligned to IMGT reference sequences to assign V, D and J gene segments. For a sequence to be retained, a match of at least six nucleotides was required to both a V gene segment and a J gene segment. A rearrangement was called productive if the CDR3 had no stop codons and remained in frame with V and J, and every other rearrangement was called non-productive. CDR3 was defined by IMGT convention, running from the second conserved V-encoded cysteine to the conserved J-encoded phenylalanine. In an earlier analysis of around 640 of the donors, sequences lacking an unambiguous match to a single V gene segment were excluded. In an earlier analysis of several hundred of the donors, a V segment was called functional when productive rearrangements were above 56.7%, and segregating when the standard deviation between donors exceeded 5%. A statistical classification framework was built for diagnosing cytomegalovirus status from the catalog of TCR beta chain sequences. V and J gene assignment, in a later analysis, came from comparing TCR nucleotide sequences with IMGT/GENE-DB human TR gene sequences. The TCRdist pipeline was used in a later analysis to assign CDR3 sequences and most-parsimonious VDJ recombination scenarios. In a later analysis, each TCR beta chain was defined by its CDR3 amino acid sequence together with its V-gene family, and reads lacking a unique V-gene family were excluded. In a later analysis, 450 to 600 highly shared, low-generation-probability nucleotide sequences were removed to address suspected cross-contamination and a sequencing artifact. In a later analysis, a clonal expansion index for each public chain was calculated from normalized within-repertoire ranks of inferred template counts. In a later analysis, generation probabilities were computed using a VDJ recombination model fitted to out-of-frame rearrangements, and the results were checked against IGoR. In a later analysis, TCR-TCR, TCR-HLA and TCR-CMV co-occurrence was scored with hypergeometric tests, and a repertoire-size bias correction was applied to TCR pairs. To estimate false discovery rates, a later analysis permuted the HLA or CMV assignments 20 times. In a later analysis, co-occurring TCRs were grouped using DBSCAN, and TCRdist sequence similarity was added for clustering within HLA-allele-positive subsets. Repertoires with fewer than 30,000 or more than 120,000 public chains were left out of co-occurrence clustering, as were a few repertoires with anomalous nucleotide sharing. Entries here come from immuneACCESS through TCRdb and include only in-frame sequences with V and J called. Some clones fail to appear in such tables; in the studies checked, an unresolved V gene covers under half of the shortfall, and the cause of the remainder is unknown. V and J calls plus clone size are reproduced from that table; the DNA served to infer D and trimming. This sample holds roughly 200,000 clones; 70% to 80% were observed only once. Together, the top ten hold roughly 2.6% of the sample.

From a lookup of the germline V gene, CDR1 and CDR2 are SGHRS and YFSETQ. Deletion took 4 bases off V and 3 bases off J, with a span of 10 bases between the germline ends. The CDR3 holds 13 amino acids from the cysteine to the phenylalanine. The retained sequence is limited to the CDR3, 39 bases, with the frame set at the first base. The sample consisted of PBMCs. Recombination joined TRBV5-1 with TRBJ1-1, with no D gene named confidently. This clonotype originated in a woman aged 55-69 years in good health and CMV-seropositive. The nucleotide sequence is given as TGCGCCAGCAGCCCGCACACCGACACTGAAGCTTTCTTT. The encoded protein is CASSPHTDTEAFF. This CDR3, with the reference TRBV5-1 and TRBJ1-1 proteins standing in past its ends, gives the full variable domain KAGVTQTPRYLIKTRGQQVTLSCSPISGHRSVSWYQQTPGQGLQFLFEYFSETQRNKGNFPGRFSGRQFSNSRSEMNVSTLELGDSALYLCASSPHTDTEAFFGQGTRLTVV.